Listed below are T cell receptor beta chains from one sample, sequenced in a study of PD-1 blockade in classical Hodgkin lymphoma. Data came from immunoSEQ multiplex PCR; TCRdb stores just in-frame clones and leaves some out. The sample consists of 20,000 to 30,000 clones, 69% of them appearing once. The sample in question was peripheral blood mononuclear cells (PBMCs), obtained at baseline. These receptors were obtained from a human donor with classical Hodgkin lymphoma. The CDR3 runs from the conserved cysteine through the conserved F or W. D genes are given only for firm matches. Some rows mark clone size as missing; the rest say once, few, many or name a class of expanded clone.

V	J	D	size	DNA	CDR3
TRBV4-1	TRBJ2-7	-	-	TGCGCCAGCAGCCCTACCCGGACCAAAAGCTCCTACGAGCAGTACTTC	CASSPTRTKSSYEQYF
TRBV6-6	TRBJ1-4	-	-	TGTGCCAGCACCCCCTGGCCGAATGAAAAACTGTTTTTT	CASTPWPNEKLFF
TRBV7-8	TRBJ2-1	-	-	TGTGCCAGCAGCTCTTTCAGCTCCTACAATGAGCAGTTCTTC	CASSSFSSYNEQFF
TRBV7-9	TRBJ2-2	TRBD1	-	TGTGCCAGCAGCCGGACAGGGAACAACGGGGAGCTGTTTTTT	CASSRTGNNGELFF
TRBV27	TRBJ1-1	-	-	TGTGCCAGCAGTTCCACCGGGGCAGGAACTGAAGCTTTCTTT	CASSSTGAGTEAFF
TRBV4-2	TRBJ2-7	-	-	TGTGCCAGCAGCCAAGCTGGCGGACTTTTCTCTACTCAATCCTACGAGCAGTACTTC	CASSQAGGLFSTQSYEQYF
TRBV4-3	TRBJ2-1	TRBD2	few	TGCGCCAGCAGCCAAGAAGGAAAGCTAGCGGGGGGAAATGAGCAGTTCTTC	CASSQEGKLAGGNEQFF
TRBV5-1	TRBJ1-5	TRBD1	few	TGCGCCAGCAGCTTGGAGGGACAGCGGAATCAGCCCCAGCATTTT	CASSLEGQRNQPQHF
TRBV6-5	TRBJ1-1	TRBD1	-	TGTGCCAGCAGTTTAGCGGACAGGGACACTGAAGCTTTCTTT	CASSLADRDTEAFF
TRBV9	TRBJ2-3	-	-	TGTGCCAGCGGGGGGGCCTACGGAACAGATACGCAGTATTTT	CASGGAYGTDTQYF
TRBV20-1	TRBJ1-2	-	-	TGCAGTGCCGATAGGGATGGCTACACCTTC	CSADRDGYTF
TRBV7-9	TRBJ2-7	-	-	TGTGCCAGCAGCCCTCTCGACTACGAGCAGTACTTC	CASSPLDYEQYF
TRBV6-6	TRBJ1-2	-	once	TGTGCCAGCAGTTACTCGCGCAGCTATAACTATGGCTACACCTTC	CASSYSRSYNYGYTF
TRBV18	TRBJ2-7	TRBD1	medium-sized	TGTGCCAGCTCAGATGACAGGGTGGGCTACGAGCAGTACTTC	CASSDDRVGYEQYF
TRBV6-6	TRBJ2-3	TRBD2	-	TGTGCCAGCAGGCGGGCGGGGGATGGAACAGATACGCAGTATTTT	CASRRAGDGTDTQYF
TRBV29-1	TRBJ1-2	TRBD1	-	TGCAGCGTAAACAGGGGTGGGGATGGCTACACCTTC	CSVNRGGDGYTF